This T cell receptor (beta chain) was identified in a study of shared clonotypes between healthy human individuals. The CDR3 extends over 16 amino acids. The germline gives CDR1 SGHDT, CDR2 YYEEEE. V lost 3 bases and J lost 0, with 14 bases in between. Profiled with immunoSEQ multiplex PCR; TCRdb holds only in-frame clones, not every one. The table records 500,000 to 650,000 clones, roughly four fifths of them present only once. This sequence originates from a woman aged 35 to 49 in good health. Some clones in this sample may be carry-over from other donors' samples. V is TRBV5-6 and J is TRBJ2-3; possible D gene TRBD2, 6 bases. The sequenced sample was PBMCs. CDR3 sequence (DNA): TGTGCCAGCAGCTACCAAGCGGGCTTTAGCACAGATACGCAGTATTTT. Its translation: CASSYQAGFSTDTQYF.